Following are 22 T cell receptor beta chains from one sample sequenced in a study of shared clonotypes between healthy human individuals. Repertoires were generated with immunoSEQ multiplex PCR, while TCRdb's copy carries only in-frame clones and drops some. The table shows some 2.4 million clones, with 90% to 95% occurring only once. Material for sequencing was naive CD4+ T cells from PBMCs. Subset meaning: CD45RA+ positively selected. All receptors derive from a man between 18 and 35 years old in good health. Some clones in this sample may be carry-over from other donors' samples.

The chain joins TRBV4-3 to TRBJ2-3; D might be TRBD1 (6 bases). Trimming took 0 bases from V and 0 from J, leaving 13 bases between them. Germline CDR1 is LGHNA and CDR2 is YSLEER. The CDR3 spans 17 residues. DNA of the CDR3: TGCGCCAGCAGCCAAGAGGGGAACAGGGCCAGCACAGATACGCAGTATTTT. Translation: CASSQEGNRASTDTQYF.

This chain connects TRBV7-2 to TRBJ2-1, with unresolved D. The CDR3 extends over 11 amino acids. Trimming stripped 1 base from V and 15 bases from J, with 10 bases between. Germline CDR1 SGHTA, CDR2 FQGNSA. The CDR3 protein is CASSLEAGLFF. Written as DNA, the CDR3 is TGTGCCAGCAGCTTAGAGGCAGGTTTGTTCTTC.

The J gene is TRBJ2-3, the V gene TRBV13; D remains unclear. The ends were cut back, 5 bases at V and 1 base at J, with 19 bases in the middle. The CDR3 has 17 amino acids. Germline V gene sequence: CDR1 PRHDT, CDR2 FYEKMQ (reference sequence). CDR3 in amino acids: CASSPLAVLNGTDTQYF. The DNA for the CDR3 is TGTGCCAGCAGCCCGCTGGCTGTTCTTAACGGCACAGATACGCAGTATTTT.

The chain joins TRBV27 to TRBJ1-4; D might be TRBD1 (5 bases). Germline CDR1 reads MNHEY; CDR2 reads SMNVEV (reference sequence). The V and J ends lost 2 bases and 7 bases respectively, with 11 bases between them. This CDR3 is 14 amino acids long. The CDR3 region is CASSLGAGGEKLFF. CDR3 coding DNA: TGTGCCAGCAGTTTAGGGGCCGGGGGTGAAAAACTGTTTTTT.

V gene TRBV6-1 combines with J gene TRBJ1-2, with D tentatively TRBD1 (6 bases). The CDR3 sequence is 14 residues long. V lost 4 bases to trimming and J lost 5 bases, with 14 bases between them. Germline assignment: CDR1 MNHNS and CDR2 SASEGT. For the CDR3, the DNA is TGTGCCAGCAGTGGGACGTCAGGGGCGTATGGCTACACCTTC. Translated: CASSGTSGAYGYTF.

The rearrangement joins TRBV28 to TRBJ1-2; D possibly corresponds to TRBD1 (5 bases). The germline CDR1 and CDR2 sequences are MDHEN and SYDVKM. This CDR3 contains 13 residues. V gave up 5 bases and J gave up 5 bases, with 12 bases separating them. CDR3 sequence reads: CASSLGAEYGYTF. The CDR3 DNA follows: TGTGCCAGCAGTCTAGGGGCGGAGTATGGCTACACCTTC.

The V call is TRBV7-9, the J call TRBJ2-2; weak D call: TRBD2 (5 bases). The length of the CDR3 is 13 residues. The ends were cut back, 2 bases at V and 7 bases at J, with 8 bases in the middle. Germline CDR1 reads SEHNR; CDR2 reads FQNEAQ (reference sequence). The CDR3 region has the DNA TGTGCCAGCAGCTTATTGAGCGGCGGGGAGCTGTTTTTT. This codes for CASSLLSGGELFF.

The chain carries TRBV9 and TRBJ2-2; D ambiguous. The CDR3 totals 15 residues. Germline V gene lookup returns CDR1 SGDLS and CDR2 YYNGEE. The ends were cut back, 3 bases at V and 1 base at J, with 10 bases in the middle. The CDR3 loop reads CASSETSRNTGELFF. The CDR3 DNA is TGTGCCAGCAGCGAAACCAGCCGGAACACCGGGGAGCTGTTTTTT.

The chain has TRBV11-2 and TRBJ1-2; 7 nucleotides agree with TRBD1. Germline V CDR1 and CDR2: SGHAT, FQNNGV. V dropped 4 bases and J dropped 7; count of bases not matched to a gene: 12. CDR3 length: 15 amino acids. CDR3 residues: CASSSPRQGGIGYTF. The CDR3 DNA sequence: TGTGCCAGCAGCTCTCCCCGACAGGGCGGAATTGGCTACACCTTC.

The chain has TRBV11-2 and TRBJ2-7, with 10 bases fitting TRBD2. After removal of 1 base from V and 7 bases from J, the junction contained 4 bases not matched to a gene. The CDR3 covers 14 residues. Germline V CDR1 and CDR2: SGHAT, FQNNGV. The CDR3 loop reads CASSLGPTSGEQYF. The CDR3 region has the DNA TGTGCCAGCAGCTTAGGTCCGACTAGCGGGGAGCAGTACTTC. The whole variable domain, filled in from reference TRBV11-2 and TRBJ2-7, reads EAGVAQSPRYKIIEKRQSVAFWCNPISGHATLYWYQQILGQGPKLLIQFQNNGVVDDSQLPKDRFSAERLKGVDSTLKIQPAKLEDSAVYLCASSLGPTSGEQYFGPGTRLTVT.

The chain joins TRBV29-1 to TRBJ2-3; D unclear. This CDR3 has 14 amino acids. The germline V gene has CDR1 SQVTM and CDR2 ANQGSEA. V gave up 1 base and J gave up 5 bases, with 13 bases separating them. CDR3 in DNA: TGCAGCGTTGAAGCTGGTTGGAATCAAGATACGCAGTATTTT. Its translation: CSVEAGWNQDTQYF.

This rearrangement joins TRBV30 to TRBJ2-1; 8 bases map to TRBD1. Germline assignment: CDR1 GTSNPN and CDR2 SVGIG (reference sequence). V lost 5 bases to trimming and J lost 5 bases; unmatched junction nucleotides: 5. The CDR3 has 13 residues. CDR3 region: CAWARGPDNEQFF. The CDR3, as DNA: TGTGCCTGGGCCAGGGGGCCCGACAATGAGCAGTTCTTC. The full variable domain, rest sourced from reference TRBV30 and TRBJ2-1, is SQTIHQWPATLVQPVGSPLSLECTVEGTSNPNLYWYRQAAGRGLQLLFYSVGIGQISSEVPQNLSASRPQDRQFILSSKKLLLSDSGFYLCAWARGPDNEQFFGPGTRLTVL.

This clone has just a few counts. This chain uses TRBV5-5 with TRBJ1-1; no clear D gene. The CDR3 sequence is 13 residues long. The germline V gene encodes CDR1 SGHKS and CDR2 YYEKEE (reference sequence). V was shortened by 0 bases and J by 1 base, with 4 bases between the two germline ends. The CDR3 loop is CASSLDPNTEAFF. The CDR3 DNA follows: TGTGCCAGCAGCTTGGATCCGAACACTGAAGCTTTCTTT. Complete variable domain (other parts from reference TRBV5-5 and TRBJ1-1): DAGVTQSPTHLIKTRGQQVTLRCSPISGHKSVSWYQQVLGQGPQFIFQYYEKEERGRGNFPDRFSARQFPNYSSELNVNALLLGDSALYLCASSLDPNTEAFFGQGTRLTVV.

This chain joins TRBV6-6 and TRBJ2-5; TRBD1 aligns across 10 bases. With 5 bases clipped from V and 5 bases from J, the junction kept 8 bases outside the gene matches. Germline CDR1 and CDR2: MNHNY and SVGAGI (reference sequence). The CDR3 length is 15 residues. This chain's CDR3 is CASSQADRGRETQYF. CDR3 nucleotide sequence: TGTGCCAGCAGTCAAGCCGACAGGGGGCGGGAGACCCAGTACTTC.

The chain is built from TRBV7-3 and TRBJ2-7; D ambiguous. CDR1 and CDR2 (germline): SGHTA, FQGTGA. CDR3 size: 13 residues. Deletions cut 0 bases from V and 7 bases from J, with 10 bases between. The CDR3 sequence is CASSLTYQGEQYF. The CDR3 region has the DNA TGTGCCAGCAGCTTAACGTACCAAGGGGAGCAGTACTTC.

As to this clone: Other DNA sequences from this sample encode an identical CDR3 as well. The rearrangement links TRBV6-5 to TRBJ1-5, with 8 nucleotides matching TRBD1. The CDR3 contains 13 residues. J gave up 3 bases and V 8 bases, and 3 bases lay outside the gene matches. The germline gives CDR1 MNHEY, CDR2 SVGAGI. DNA for the CDR3: TGTGCCAGCGGACAGGGCCCCAATCAGCCCCAGCATTTT. Translated: CASGQGPNQPQHF.

This clone was seen just once. J is TRBJ2-7 and V is TRBV4-2; 7 bases are a match to TRBD2. The J segment lost 3 bases and the V segment lost 1 base, leaving 9 bases of the junction unmatched. Germline CDR1 LGHNA, CDR2 YNFKEQ. The CDR3 sequence is 16 residues long. CDR3 nucleotide sequence: TGTGCCAGCAGCCAAGCCTCGAGGGAGGGGTACTACGAGCAGTACTTC. It is translated as CASSQASREGYYEQYF.

The V gene is TRBV5-5, the J gene TRBJ1-1; 9 bases line up with TRBD1. Germline V gene lookup returns CDR1 SGHKS and CDR2 YYEKEE (reference sequence). V lost 2 bases to trimming and J lost 5 bases; unmatched junction nucleotides: 1. The CDR3 is made up of 13 amino acids. The CDR3 coding sequence is TGTGCCAGCAGCTTCGGGACAGGGACTGAAGCTTTCTTT. Translating gives CASSFGTGTEAFF.

The chain has TRBV5-1 and TRBJ2-5, with 7 bases identical to TRBD1. Germline loops: CDR1 SGHRS, CDR2 YFSETQ. The CDR3 sequence is 15 residues long. V shed 4 bases, J shed 3 bases, and the junction held 9 bases outside the gene matches. DNA for the CDR3: TGCGCCAGCAGCCGAGCCGGGACAGAAGAAGAGACCCAGTACTTC. Translation gives CASSRAGTEEETQYF.

This clone occurred once. This CDR3 is also generated by other DNA sequences in the sample. The chain employs TRBV6-5 and TRBJ2-7; 7 positions match TRBD1. The germline CDR1 and CDR2 sequences are MNHEY and SVGAGI. The ends lost 0 bases at V and 0 bases at J; junction bases unmatched: 2. The CDR3 contains 15 residues. The CDR3 spells CASSYSGTDSYEQYF. The CDR3 DNA is TGTGCCAGCAGTTACTCTGGGACAGACTCCTACGAGCAGTACTTC.

CDR3 DNA sequence: TGTGCCAGCACCCCCGGACAGGGAGCCGAAGCTTTCTTT. Translating it yields CASTPGQGAEAFF. The chain employs TRBV11-2 and TRBJ1-1; 8 bases are a match to TRBD1. V lost 7 bases, J lost 8 bases, and 9 bases stayed unmatched. This CDR3 contains 13 residues. Germline values: CDR1 SGHAT, CDR2 FQNNGV.

The chain couples TRBV5-5 to TRBJ2-7, with D unresolved. With 4 bases removed from V and 2 bases from J, the gap between germline ends came to 19 bases. The CDR3 contains 16 residues. Germline values: CDR1 SGHKS, CDR2 YYEKEE (reference sequence). CDR3 amino acids: CASSQLAERATYEQYF. DNA of the CDR3: TGTGCCAGCAGCCAACTGGCGGAGCGCGCTACCTACGAGCAGTACTTC.